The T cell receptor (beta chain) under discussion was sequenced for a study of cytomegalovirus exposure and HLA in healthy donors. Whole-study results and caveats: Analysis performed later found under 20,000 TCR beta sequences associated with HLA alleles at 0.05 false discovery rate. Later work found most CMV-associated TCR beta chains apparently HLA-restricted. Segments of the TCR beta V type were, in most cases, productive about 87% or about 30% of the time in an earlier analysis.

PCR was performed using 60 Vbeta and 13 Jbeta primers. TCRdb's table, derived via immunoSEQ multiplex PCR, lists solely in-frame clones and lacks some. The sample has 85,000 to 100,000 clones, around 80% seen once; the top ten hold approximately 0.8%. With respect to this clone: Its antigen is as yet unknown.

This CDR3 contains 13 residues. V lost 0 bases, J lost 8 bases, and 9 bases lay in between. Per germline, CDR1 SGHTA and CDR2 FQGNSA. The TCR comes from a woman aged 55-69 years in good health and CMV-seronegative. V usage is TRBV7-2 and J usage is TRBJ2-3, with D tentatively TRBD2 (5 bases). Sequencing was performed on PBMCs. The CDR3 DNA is TGTGCCAGCAGCTTAGCAGTCGAGGGTACGCAGTATTTT. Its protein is CASSLAVEGTQYF.